This T cell receptor (beta chain) appears in the sequencing data of a study of blood T cell repertoires in COVID-19. CDR3 length equals 15 residues. CDR1 and CDR2 from the germline V gene are SGHTS and YDEGEE. V was trimmed by 2 bases and J by 0 bases, leaving 8 bases between them. Data came from immunoSEQ multiplex PCR; TCRdb stores just in-frame clones and leaves some out. The table shows some 400,000 clones, with 75% to 90% occurring only once. This clone was detected a few times. Symptom resolution, clearance, or two negative PCRs marked donors in Cohort 3 as recovered. This sequence originates from a man aged 25 to 45 who had recovered from COVID-19. Sequencing was performed on PBMCs or T cells enriched from blood (not recorded which). This rearrangement joins TRBV5-8 to TRBJ2-2; D might be TRBD1 (5 bases). The CDR3 reads CASSLRGSNTGELFF. DNA of the CDR3: TGTGCCAGCAGCTTAAGGGGATCGAACACCGGGGAGCTGTTTTTT.